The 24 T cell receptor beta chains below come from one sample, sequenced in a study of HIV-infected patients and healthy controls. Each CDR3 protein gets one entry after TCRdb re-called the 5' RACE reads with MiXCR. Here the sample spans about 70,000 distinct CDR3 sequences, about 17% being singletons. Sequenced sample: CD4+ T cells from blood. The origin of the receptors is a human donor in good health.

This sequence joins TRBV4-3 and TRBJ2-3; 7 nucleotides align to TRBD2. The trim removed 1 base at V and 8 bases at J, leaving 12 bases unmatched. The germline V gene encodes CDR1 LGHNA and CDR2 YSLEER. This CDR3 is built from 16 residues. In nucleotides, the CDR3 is TGCGCCAGCAGCCAAGGTCCGAGCGGGACCGGGGGTACGCAGTATTTT. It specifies CASSQGPSGTGGTQYF.

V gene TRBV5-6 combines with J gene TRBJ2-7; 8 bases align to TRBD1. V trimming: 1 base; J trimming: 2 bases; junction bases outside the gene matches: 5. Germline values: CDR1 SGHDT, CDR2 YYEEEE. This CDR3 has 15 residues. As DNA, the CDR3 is TGTGCCAGCAGCTTGCGGCAGGGGGCCCCCTACGAGCAGTACTTC. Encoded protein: CASSLRQGAPYEQYF.

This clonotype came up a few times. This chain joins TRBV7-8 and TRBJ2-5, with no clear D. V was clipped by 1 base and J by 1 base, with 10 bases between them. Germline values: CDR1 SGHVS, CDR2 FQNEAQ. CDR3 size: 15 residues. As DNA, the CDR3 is TGTGCCAGCAGCTTAGATAGGACCTTCCAAGAGACCCAGTACTTC. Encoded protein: CASSLDRTFQETQYF.

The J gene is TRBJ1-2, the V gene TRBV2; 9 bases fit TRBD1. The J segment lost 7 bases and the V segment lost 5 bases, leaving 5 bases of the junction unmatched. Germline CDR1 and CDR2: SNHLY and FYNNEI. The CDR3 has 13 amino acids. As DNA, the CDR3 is TGTGCCAGCAGTTACAGGGGGCAGTTTGGCTACACCTTC. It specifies CASSYRGQFGYTF.

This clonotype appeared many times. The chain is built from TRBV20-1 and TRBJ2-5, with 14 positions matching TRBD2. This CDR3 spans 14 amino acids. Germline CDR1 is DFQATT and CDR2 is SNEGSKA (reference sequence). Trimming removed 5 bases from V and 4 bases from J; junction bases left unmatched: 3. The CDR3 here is CSAGTSGSGETQYF. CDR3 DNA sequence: TGCAGTGCTGGGACTAGCGGGAGCGGAGAGACCCAGTACTTC.

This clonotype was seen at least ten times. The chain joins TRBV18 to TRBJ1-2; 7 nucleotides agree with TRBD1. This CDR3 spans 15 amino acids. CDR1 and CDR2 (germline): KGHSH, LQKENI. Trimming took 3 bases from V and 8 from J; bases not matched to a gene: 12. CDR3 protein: CASSPLGQPEAGYTF. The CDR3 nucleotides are TGTGCCAGCTCACCCCTGGGACAGCCCGAGGCGGGCTACACCTTC.

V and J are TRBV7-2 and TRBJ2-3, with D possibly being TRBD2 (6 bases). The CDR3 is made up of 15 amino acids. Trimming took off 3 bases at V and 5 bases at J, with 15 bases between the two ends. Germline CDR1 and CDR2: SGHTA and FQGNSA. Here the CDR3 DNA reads TGTGCCAGCAGCTTCGGTGGTACCGGGGGAGATACGCAGTATTTT. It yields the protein CASSFGGTGGDTQYF.

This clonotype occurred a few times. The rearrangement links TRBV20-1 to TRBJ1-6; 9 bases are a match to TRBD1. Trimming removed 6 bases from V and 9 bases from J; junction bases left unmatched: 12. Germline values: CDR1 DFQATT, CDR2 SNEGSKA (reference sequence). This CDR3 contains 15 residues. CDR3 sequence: CSAENTGQGTSPLHF. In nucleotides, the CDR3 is TGCAGTGCGGAGAACACGGGACAGGGTACTTCACCCCTCCACTTT.

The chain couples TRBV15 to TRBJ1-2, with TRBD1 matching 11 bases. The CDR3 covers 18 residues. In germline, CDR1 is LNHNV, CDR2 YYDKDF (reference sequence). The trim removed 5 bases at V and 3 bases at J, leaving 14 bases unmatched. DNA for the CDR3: TGTGCCACCAGCGGCCCCCGGGACAGGGGGAAGATTTACTATGGCTACACCTTC. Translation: CATSGPRDRGKIYYGYTF.

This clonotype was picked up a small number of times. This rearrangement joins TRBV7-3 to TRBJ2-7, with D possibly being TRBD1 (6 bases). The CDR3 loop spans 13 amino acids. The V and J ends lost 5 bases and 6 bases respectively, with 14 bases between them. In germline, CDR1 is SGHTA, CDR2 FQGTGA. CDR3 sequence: CASSRSSRGEQYF. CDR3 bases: TGTGCCAGCAGCAGAAGCTCCAGGGGCGAGCAGTACTTC.

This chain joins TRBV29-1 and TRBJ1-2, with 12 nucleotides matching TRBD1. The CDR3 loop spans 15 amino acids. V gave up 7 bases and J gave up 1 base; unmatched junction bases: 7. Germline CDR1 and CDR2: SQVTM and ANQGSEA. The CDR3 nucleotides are TGCAGCGGAGGGACAGGGGGCGTCGGTAACTATGGCTACACCTTC. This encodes CSGGTGGVGNYGYTF.

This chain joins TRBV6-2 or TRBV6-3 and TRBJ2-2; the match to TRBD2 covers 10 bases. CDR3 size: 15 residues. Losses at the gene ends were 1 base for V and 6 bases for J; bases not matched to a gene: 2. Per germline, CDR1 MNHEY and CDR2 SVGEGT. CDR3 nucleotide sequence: TGTGCCAGCAGTTACTGGACTAGCGGAGCCGGGGAGCTGTTTTTT. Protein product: CASSYWTSGAGELFF.

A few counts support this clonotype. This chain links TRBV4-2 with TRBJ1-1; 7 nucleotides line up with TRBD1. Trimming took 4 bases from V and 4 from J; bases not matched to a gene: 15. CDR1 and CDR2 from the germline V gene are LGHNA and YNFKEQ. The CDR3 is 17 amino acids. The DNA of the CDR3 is TGTGCCAGCAGCCCCCGAGGACAGGCCACCGGGGGCACTGAAGCTTTCTTT. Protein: CASSPRGQATGGTEAFF.

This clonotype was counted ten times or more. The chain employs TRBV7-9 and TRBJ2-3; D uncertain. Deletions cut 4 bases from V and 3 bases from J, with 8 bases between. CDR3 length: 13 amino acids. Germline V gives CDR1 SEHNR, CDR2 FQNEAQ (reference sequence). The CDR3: CASSSPKTDTQYF. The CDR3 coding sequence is TGTGCCAGCAGCTCACCCAAAACAGATACGCAGTATTTT.

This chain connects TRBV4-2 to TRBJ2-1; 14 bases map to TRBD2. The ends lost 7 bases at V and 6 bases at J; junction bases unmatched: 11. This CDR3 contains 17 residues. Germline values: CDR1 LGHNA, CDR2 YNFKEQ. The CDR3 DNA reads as TGTGCCAGCAACGATCGACTAGCGGGGGGGGTGGTCAATGAGCAGTTCTTC. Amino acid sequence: CASNDRLAGGVVNEQFF.

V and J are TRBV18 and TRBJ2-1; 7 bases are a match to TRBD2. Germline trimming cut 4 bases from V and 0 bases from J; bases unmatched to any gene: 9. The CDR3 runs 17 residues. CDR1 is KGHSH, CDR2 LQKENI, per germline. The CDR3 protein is CASSRLEGGSSYNEQFF. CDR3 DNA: TGTGCCAGCTCACGCCTGGAAGGCGGGAGCTCCTACAATGAGCAGTTCTTC. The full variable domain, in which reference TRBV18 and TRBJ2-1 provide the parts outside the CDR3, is NAGVMQNPRHLVRRRGQEARLRCSPMKGHSHVYWYRQLPEEGLKFMVYLQKENIIDESGMPKERFSAEFPKEGPSILRIQQVVRGDSAAYFCASSRLEGGSSYNEQFFGPGTRLTVL.

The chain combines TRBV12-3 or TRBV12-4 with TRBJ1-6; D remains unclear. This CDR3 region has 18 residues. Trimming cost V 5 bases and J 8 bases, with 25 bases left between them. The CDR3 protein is CASSTKASGGPYDSPLHF. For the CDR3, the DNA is TGTGCCAGCAGTACGAAAGCCTCCGGAGGCCCGTATGATTCACCCCTCCACTTT.

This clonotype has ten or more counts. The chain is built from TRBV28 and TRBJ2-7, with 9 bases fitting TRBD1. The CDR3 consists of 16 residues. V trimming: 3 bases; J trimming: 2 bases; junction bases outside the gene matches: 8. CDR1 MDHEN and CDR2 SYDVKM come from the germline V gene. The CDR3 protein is CASSFRGTGRPYEQYF. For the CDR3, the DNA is TGTGCCAGCAGTTTTCGGGGGACAGGGCGCCCCTACGAGCAGTACTTC.

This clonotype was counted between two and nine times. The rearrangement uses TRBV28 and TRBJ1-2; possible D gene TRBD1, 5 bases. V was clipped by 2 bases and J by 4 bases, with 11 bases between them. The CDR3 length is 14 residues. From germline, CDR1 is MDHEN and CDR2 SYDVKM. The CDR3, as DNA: TGTGCCAGCAGTTTAGAAGGGACCATCTATGGCTACACCTTC. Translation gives CASSLEGTIYGYTF.

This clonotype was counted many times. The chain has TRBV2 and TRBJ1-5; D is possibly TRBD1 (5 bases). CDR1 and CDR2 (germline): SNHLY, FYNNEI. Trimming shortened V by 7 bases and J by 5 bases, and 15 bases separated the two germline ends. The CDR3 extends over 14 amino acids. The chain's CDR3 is CASNGDGAYQPQHF. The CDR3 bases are TGTGCCAGCAACGGGGACGGAGCCTATCAGCCCCAGCATTTT.

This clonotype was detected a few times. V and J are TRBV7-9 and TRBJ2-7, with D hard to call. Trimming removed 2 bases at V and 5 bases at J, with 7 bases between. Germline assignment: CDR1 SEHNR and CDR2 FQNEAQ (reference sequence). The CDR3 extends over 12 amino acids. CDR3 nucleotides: TGTGCCAGCAGCTTAATCCCCCACGAGCAGTACTTC. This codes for CASSLIPHEQYF.

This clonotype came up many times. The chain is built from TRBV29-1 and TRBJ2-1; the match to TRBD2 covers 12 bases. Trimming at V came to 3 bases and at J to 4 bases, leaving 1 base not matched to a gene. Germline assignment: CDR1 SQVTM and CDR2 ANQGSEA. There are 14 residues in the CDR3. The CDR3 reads CSVETSGGYNEQFF. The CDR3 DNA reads TGCAGCGTTGAGACTAGCGGGGGTTACAATGAGCAGTTCTTC.

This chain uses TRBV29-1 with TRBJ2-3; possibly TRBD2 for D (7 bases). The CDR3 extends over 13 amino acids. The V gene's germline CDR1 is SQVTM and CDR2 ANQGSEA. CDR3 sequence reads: CGTVGGGADTQYF. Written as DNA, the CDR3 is TGCGGAACGGTAGGCGGGGGCGCAGATACGCAGTATTTT.

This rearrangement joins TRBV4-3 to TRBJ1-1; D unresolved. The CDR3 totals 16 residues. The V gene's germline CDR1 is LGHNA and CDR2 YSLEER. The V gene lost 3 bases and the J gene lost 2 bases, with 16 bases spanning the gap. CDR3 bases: TGCGCCAGCAGCCACTCCCCGAACCAGCTAAACACTGAAGCTTTCTTT. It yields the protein CASSHSPNQLNTEAFF.